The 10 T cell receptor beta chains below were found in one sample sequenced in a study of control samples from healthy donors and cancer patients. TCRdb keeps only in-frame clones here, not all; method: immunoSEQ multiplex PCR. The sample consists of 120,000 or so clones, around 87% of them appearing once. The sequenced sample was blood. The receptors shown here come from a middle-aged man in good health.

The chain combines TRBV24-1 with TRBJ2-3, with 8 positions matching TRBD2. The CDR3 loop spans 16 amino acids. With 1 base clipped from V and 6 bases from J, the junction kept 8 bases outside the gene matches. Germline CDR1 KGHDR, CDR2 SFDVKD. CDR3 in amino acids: CATSDLPGGPIDTQYF. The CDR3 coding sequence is TGTGCCACCAGTGATTTACCGGGGGGGCCAATCGATACGCAGTATTTT.

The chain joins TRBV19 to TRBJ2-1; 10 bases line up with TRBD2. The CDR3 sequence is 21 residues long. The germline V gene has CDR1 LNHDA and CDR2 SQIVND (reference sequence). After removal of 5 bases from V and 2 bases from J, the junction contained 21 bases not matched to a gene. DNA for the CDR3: TGTGCCAGTAGTCCTCTATGGAGGGAGGGACTAGCGACTGAGGCCTACAATGAGCAGTTCTTC. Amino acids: CASSPLWREGLATEAYNEQFF. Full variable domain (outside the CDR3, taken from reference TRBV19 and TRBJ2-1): DGGITQSPKYLFRKEGQNVTLSCEQNLNHDAMYWYRQDPGQGLRLIYYSQIVNDFQKGDIAEGYSVSREKKESFPLTVTSAQKNPTAFYLCASSPLWREGLATEAYNEQFFGPGTRLTVL.

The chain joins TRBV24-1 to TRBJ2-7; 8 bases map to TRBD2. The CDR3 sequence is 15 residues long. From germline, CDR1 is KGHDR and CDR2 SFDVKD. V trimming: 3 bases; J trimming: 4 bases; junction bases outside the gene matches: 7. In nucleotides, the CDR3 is TGTGCCACCAGTGATACTGCAAGCGGGGGTTACGAGCAGTACTTC. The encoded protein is CATSDTASGGYEQYF.

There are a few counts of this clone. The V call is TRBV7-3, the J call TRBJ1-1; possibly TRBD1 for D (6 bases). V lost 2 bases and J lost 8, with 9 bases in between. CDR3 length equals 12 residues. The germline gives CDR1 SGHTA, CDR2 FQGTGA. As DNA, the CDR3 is TGTGCCAGCAGCTTACAGGGGAGGGAAGCTTTCTTT. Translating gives CASSLQGREAFF.

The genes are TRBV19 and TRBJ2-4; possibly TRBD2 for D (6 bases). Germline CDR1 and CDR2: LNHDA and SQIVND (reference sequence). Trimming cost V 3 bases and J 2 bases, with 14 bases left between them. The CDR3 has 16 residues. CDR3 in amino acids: CASSIGGAGTKNIQYF. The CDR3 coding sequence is TGTGCCAGTAGTATCGGGGGAGCCGGGACCAAAAACATTCAGTACTTC.

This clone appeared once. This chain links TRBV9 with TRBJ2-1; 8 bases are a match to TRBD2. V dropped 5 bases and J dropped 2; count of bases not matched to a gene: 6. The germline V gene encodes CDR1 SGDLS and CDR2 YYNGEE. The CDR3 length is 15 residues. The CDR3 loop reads CASSVSGDPYNEQFF. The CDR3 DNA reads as TGTGCCAGCAGTGTTAGCGGGGACCCCTACAATGAGCAGTTCTTC.

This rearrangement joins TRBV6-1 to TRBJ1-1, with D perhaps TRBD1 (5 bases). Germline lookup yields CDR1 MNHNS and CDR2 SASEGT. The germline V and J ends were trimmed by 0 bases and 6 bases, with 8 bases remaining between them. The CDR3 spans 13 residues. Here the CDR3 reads CASSEARVSEAFF. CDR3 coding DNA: TGTGCCAGCAGTGAAGCCAGGGTGTCTGAAGCTTTCTTT.

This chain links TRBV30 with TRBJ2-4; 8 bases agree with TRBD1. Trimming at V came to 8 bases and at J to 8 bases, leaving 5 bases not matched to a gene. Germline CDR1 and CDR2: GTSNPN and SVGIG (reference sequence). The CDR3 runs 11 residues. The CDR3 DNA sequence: TGTGCCCGTGGACAGGGAGACATTCAGTACTTC. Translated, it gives CARGQGDIQYF.

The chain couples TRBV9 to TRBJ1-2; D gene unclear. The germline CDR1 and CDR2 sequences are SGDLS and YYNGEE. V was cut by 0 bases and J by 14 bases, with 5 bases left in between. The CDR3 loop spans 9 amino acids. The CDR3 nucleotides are TGTGCCAGCAGCGTAGTTGAAACCTTC. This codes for CASSVVETF. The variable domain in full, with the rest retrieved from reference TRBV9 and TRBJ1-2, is DSGVTQTPKHLITATGQRVTLRCSPRSGDLSVYWYQQSLDQGLQFLIQYYNGEERAKGNILERFSAQQFPDLHSELNLSSLELGDSALYFCASSVVETFGSGTRLTVV.

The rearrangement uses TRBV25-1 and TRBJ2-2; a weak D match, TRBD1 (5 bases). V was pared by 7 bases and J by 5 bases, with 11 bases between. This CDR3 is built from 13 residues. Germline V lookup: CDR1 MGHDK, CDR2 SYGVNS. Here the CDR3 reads CASIHKGTGELFF. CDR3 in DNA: TGTGCCAGCATTCACAAGGGGACCGGGGAGCTGTTTTTT. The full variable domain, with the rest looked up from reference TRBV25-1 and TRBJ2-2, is EADIYQTPRYLVIGTGKKITLECSQTMGHDKMYWYQQDPGMELHLIHYSYGVNSTEKGDLSSESTVSRIRTEHFPLTLESARPSHTSQYLCASIHKGTGELFFGEGSRLTVL.